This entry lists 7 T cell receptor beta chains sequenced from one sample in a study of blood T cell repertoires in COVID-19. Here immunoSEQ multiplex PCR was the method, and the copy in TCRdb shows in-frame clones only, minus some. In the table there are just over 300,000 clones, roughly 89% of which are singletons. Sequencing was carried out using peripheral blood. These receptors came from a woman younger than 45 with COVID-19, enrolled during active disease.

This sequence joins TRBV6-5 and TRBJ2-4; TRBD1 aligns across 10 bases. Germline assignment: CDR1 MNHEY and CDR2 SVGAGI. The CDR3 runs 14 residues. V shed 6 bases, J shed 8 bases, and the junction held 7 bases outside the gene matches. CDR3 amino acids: CASSSDRGRYIQYF. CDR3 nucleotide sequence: TGTGCCAGCAGCAGCGACAGGGGGCGTTACATTCAGTACTTC.

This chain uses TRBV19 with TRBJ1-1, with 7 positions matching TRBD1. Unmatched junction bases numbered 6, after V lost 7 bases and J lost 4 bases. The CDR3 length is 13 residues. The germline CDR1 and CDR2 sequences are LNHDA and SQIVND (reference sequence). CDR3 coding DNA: TGTGCCAGTACCAATACAGGGGTCACTGAAGCTTTCTTT. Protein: CASTNTGVTEAFF.

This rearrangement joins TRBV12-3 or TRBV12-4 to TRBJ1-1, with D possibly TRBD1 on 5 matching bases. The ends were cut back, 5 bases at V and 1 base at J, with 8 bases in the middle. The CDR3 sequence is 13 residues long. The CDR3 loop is CASSRRGNTEAFF. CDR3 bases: TGTGCCAGCAGTCGGAGGGGGAACACTGAAGCTTTCTTT.

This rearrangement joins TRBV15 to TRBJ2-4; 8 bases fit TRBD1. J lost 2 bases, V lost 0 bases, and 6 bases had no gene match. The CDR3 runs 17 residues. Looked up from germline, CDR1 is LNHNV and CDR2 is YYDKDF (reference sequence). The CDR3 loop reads CATSRDGQGASKNIQYF. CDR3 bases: TGTGCCACCAGCAGAGATGGCCAGGGGGCGTCCAAAAACATTCAGTACTTC.

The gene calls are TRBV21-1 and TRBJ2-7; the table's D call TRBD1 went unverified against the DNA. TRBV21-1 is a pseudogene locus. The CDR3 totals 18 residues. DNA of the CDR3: TGTGCCAGCAGCCCCCGTGACAGGGCAGCACGCGGGTCGTACGAGCAGTACGTC. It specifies CASSPRDRAARGSYEQYV.

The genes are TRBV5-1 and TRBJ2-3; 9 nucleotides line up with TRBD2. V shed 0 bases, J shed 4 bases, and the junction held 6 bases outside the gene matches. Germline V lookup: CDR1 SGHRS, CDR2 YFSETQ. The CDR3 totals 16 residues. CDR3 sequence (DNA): TGCGCCAGCAGCTTGGCGGCTAGCGGGGCTGCAGATACGCAGTATTTT. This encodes CASSLAASGAADTQYF.

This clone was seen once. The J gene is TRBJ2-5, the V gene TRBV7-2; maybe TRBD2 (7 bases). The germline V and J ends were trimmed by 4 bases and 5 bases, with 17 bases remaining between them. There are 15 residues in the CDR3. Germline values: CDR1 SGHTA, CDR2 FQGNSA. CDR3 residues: CASSSALGGGETQYF. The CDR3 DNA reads TGTGCCAGCAGCTCAGCTTTGGGAGGGGGGGAGACCCAGTACTTC.